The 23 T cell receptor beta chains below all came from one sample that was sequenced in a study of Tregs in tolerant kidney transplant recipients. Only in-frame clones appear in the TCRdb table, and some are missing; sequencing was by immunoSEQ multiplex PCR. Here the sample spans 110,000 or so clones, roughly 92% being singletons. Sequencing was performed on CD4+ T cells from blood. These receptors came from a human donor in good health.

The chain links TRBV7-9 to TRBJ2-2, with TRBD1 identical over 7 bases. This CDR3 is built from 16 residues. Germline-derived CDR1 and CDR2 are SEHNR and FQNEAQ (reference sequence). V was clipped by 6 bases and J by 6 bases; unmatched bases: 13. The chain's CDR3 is CASRKGTAYVPGELFF. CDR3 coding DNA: TGTGCCAGCAGAAAAGGGACAGCCTACGTTCCCGGGGAGCTGTTTTTT.

CDR3 DNA sequence: TGTGCCAGCATACCCTCGGGGGGCTTGAACACTGAAGCTTTCTTT. Translating it yields CASIPSGGLNTEAFF. The chain uses TRBV5-5 and TRBJ1-1, with D possibly TRBD1 on 6 matching bases. The germline V gene has CDR1 SGHKS and CDR2 YYEKEE (reference sequence). Trimming removed 6 bases from V and 0 bases from J, with 15 bases in between. This CDR3 region has 15 residues.

The CDR3 protein is CASSVAGTLNNEKLFF. CDR3 in DNA: TGTGCCAGCAGCGTAGCTGGGACACTCAATAATGAAAAACTGTTTTTT. The chain carries TRBV9 and TRBJ1-4, with D maybe TRBD1 (6 bases). The V gene's germline CDR1 is SGDLS and CDR2 YYNGEE. The CDR3 runs 16 residues. V was shortened by 0 bases and J by 4 bases, with 13 bases between the two germline ends.

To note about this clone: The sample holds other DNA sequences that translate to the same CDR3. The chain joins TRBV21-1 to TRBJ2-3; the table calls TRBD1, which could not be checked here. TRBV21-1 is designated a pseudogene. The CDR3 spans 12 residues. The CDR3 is CASSNSSDTQYF. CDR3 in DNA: TGTGCCAGCAGCAACAGTTCCGATACGCAGTATTTT.

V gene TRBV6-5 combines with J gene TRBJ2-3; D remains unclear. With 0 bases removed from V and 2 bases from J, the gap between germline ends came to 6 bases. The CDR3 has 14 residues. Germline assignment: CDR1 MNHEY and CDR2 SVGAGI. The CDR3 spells CASSYSATTDTQYF. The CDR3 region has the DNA TGTGCCAGCAGTTACTCGGCTACCACAGATACGCAGTATTTT.

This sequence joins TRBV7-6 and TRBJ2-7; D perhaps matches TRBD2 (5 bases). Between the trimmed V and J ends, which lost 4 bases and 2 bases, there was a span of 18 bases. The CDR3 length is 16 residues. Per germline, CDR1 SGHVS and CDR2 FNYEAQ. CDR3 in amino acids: CASSSPFGRAPYEQYF. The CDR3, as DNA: TGTGCCAGCAGCTCCCCGTTTGGGCGGGCCCCCTACGAGCAGTACTTC.

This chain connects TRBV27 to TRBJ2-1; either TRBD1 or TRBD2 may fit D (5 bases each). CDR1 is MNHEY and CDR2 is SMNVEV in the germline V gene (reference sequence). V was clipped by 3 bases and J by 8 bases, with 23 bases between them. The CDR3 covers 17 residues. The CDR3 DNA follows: TGTGCCAGCAGTTTTCCCCACCCCTCGGGACGTAGTGATGAGCAGTTCTTC. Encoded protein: CASSFPHPSGRSDEQFF.

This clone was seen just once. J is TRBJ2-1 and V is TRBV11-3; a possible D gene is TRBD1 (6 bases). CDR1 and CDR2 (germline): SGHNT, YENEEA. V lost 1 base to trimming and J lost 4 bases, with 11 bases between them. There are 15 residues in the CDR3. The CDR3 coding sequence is TGTGCCAGCAGCTTAGGCAGGGGCGTATACAATGAGCAGTTCTTC. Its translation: CASSLGRGVYNEQFF.

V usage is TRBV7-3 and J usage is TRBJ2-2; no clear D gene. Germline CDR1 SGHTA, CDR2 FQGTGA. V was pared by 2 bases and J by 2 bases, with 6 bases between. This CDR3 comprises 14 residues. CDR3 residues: CASSLYSNTGELFF. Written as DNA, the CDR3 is TGTGCCAGCAGCTTATACAGCAACACCGGGGAGCTGTTTTTT. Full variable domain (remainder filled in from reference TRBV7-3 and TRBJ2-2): GAGVSQTPSNKVTEKGKYVELRCDPISGHTALYWYRQSLGQGPEFLIYFQGTGAADDSGLPNDRFFAVRPEGSVSTLKIQRTERGDSAVYLCASSLYSNTGELFFGEGSRLTVL.

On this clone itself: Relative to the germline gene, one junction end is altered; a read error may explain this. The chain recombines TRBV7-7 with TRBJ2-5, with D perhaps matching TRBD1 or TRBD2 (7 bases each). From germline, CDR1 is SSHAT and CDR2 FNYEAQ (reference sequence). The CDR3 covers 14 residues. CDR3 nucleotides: TGTGCTAGCAGCCACGCAGGGGGGGCGAAGACCCAGTACTTC. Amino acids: CASSHAGGAKTQYF. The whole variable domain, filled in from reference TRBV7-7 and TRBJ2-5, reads GAGVSQSPRYKVTKRGQDVTLRCDPISSHATLYWYQQALGQGPEFLTYFNYEAQPDKSGLPSDRFSAERPEGSISTLTIQRTEQRDSAMYRCASSHAGGAKTQYFGPGTRLLVL.

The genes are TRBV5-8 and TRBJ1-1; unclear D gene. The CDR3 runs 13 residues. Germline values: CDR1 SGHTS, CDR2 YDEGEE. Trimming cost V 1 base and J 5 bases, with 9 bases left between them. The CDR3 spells CASSLWAGTEAFF. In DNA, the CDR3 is TGTGCCAGCAGCTTGTGGGCGGGGACTGAAGCTTTCTTT. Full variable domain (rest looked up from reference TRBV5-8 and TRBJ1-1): EAGVTQSPTHLIKTRGQQATLRCSPISGHTSVYWYQQALGLGLQFLLWYDEGEERNRGNFPPRFSGRQFPNYSSELNVNALELEDSALYLCASSLWAGTEAFFGQGTRLTVV.

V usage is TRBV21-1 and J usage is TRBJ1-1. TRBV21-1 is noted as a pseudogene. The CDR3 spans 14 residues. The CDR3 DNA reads TGTGCCAGCAGCAAGAATGGCGCCAACACTGAAGCTTTCTTT. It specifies CASSKNGANTEAFF.

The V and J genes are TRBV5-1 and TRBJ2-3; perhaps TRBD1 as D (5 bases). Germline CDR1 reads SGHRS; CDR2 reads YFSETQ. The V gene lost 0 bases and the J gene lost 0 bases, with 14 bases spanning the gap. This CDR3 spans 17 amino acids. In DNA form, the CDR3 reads TGCGCCAGCAGCTTGGGGGGCAGCCTAACTAGCACAGATACGCAGTATTTT. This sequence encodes CASSLGGSLTSTDTQYF.

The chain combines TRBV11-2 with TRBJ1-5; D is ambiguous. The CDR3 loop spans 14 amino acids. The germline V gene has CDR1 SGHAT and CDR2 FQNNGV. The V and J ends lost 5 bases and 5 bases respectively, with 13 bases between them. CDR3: CASSQGGRDQPQHF. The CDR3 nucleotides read TGTGCCAGCAGCCAAGGCGGCAGAGATCAGCCCCAGCATTTT.

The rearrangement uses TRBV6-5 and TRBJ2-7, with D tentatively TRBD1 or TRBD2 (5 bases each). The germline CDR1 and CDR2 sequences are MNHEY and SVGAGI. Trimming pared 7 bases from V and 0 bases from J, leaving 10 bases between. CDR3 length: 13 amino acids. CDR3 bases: TGTGCCAGCACCCGGGACCCCTCCTACGAGCAGTACTTC. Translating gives CASTRDPSYEQYF.

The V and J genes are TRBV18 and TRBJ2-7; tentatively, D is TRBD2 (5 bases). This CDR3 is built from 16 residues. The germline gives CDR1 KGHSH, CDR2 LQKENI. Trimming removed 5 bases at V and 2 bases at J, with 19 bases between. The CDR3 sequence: CASSGSIRTLTYEQYF. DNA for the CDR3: TGTGCCAGCTCAGGTTCCATACGGACTCTAACCTACGAGCAGTACTTC.

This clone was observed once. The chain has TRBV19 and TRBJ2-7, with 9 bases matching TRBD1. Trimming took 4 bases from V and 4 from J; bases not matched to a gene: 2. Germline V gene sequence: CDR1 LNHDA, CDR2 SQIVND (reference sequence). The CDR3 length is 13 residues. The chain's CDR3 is CASSTDRGYEQYF. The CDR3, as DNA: TGTGCCAGTAGTACCGACAGGGGGTACGAGCAGTACTTC.

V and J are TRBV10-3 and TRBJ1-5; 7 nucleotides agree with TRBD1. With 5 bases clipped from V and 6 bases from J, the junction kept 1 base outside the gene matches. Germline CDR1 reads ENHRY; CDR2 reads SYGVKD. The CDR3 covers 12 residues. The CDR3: CAISNRGQPQHF. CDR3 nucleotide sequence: TGTGCCATCAGTAACAGGGGTCAGCCCCAGCATTTT.

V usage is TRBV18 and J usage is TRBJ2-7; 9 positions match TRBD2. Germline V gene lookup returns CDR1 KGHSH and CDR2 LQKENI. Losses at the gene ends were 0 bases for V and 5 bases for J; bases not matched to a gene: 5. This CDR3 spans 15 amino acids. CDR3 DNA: TGTGCCAGCTCACCACCGGGACTAGCAGCCCACGAGCAGTACTTC. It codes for CASSPPGLAAHEQYF.

The CDR3: CASSRFGWQDPYEQYF. DNA of the CDR3: TGCGCCAGCAGTCGGTTCGGGTGGCAGGACCCCTACGAGCAGTACTTC. This sequence joins TRBV23-1 and TRBJ2-7; D uncertain. TRBV23-1 is reported as an ORF; its role is uncertain. This CDR3 has 16 residues. The ends were cut back, 4 bases at V and 2 bases at J, with 18 bases in the middle.

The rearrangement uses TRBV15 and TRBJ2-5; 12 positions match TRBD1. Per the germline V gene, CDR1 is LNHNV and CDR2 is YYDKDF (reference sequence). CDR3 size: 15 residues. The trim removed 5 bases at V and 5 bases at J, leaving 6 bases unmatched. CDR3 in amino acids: CATSRDRGPGETQYF. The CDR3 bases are TGTGCCACCAGCCGGGACAGGGGGCCGGGTGAGACCCAGTACTTC.

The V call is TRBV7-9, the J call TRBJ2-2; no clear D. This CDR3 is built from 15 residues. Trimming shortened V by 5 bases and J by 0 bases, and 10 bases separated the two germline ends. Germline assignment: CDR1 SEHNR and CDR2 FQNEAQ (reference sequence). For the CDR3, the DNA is TGTGCCAGCAGCACCCAGGACCCGAACACCGGGGAGCTGTTTTTT. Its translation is CASSTQDPNTGELFF.

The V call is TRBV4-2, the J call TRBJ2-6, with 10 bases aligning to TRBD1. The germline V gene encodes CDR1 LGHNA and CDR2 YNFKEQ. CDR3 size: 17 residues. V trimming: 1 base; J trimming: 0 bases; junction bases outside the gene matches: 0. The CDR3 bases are TGTGCCAGCAGCCAAGGGACAGGGGGCTCTGGGGCCAACGTCCTGACTTTC. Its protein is CASSQGTGGSGANVLTF.